This T cell receptor (beta chain) originates from a study of PD-L1 blockade in urothelial cancer. The wider study: The median T cell count in blood samples was around 150,000.

Stated time point: pretreatment peripheral blood. Generated by immunoSEQ multiplex PCR, the TCRdb table keeps only in-frame clones and is missing some. The sample has approximately 52,000 clones, over 75% seen once. V shed 1 base and J 2 bases; nucleotides not matched to a gene: 2. Germline V gives CDR1 MNHNS, CDR2 SASEGT. There are 14 residues in the CDR3. This sequence was found in a man aged 65-85 years with urothelial cancer. The specimen was PBMCs, collected around atezolizumab (anti-PD-L1) treatment. The chain links TRBV6-1 to TRBJ2-7, with TRBD2 identical over 7 bases. Here the CDR3 DNA reads TGTGCCAGCAGTGAAGTGCGGGAGACCTACGAGCAGTACTTC. This codes for CASSEVRETYEQYF.